This TCR beta chain is from a study of T cell repertoires in cytomegalovirus infection. For the study at large: CMV epitopes, recently identified HLA-C-restricted and well-studied HLA-B-restricted, were used. It was the public TCR beta signatures that indicated both CMV infection and matching HLA type.

TCRdb passed the reads through MiXCR, listing each CDR3 protein once. This table holds 450,000 to 650,000 distinct CDR3 sequences, 40% found once. This clonotype was observed a handful of times. Antigen: not known. Trimming stripped 8 bases from V and 6 bases from J, with 13 bases between. The CDR3 covers 13 residues. Germline loops: CDR1 SNHLY, CDR2 FYNNEI. This chain joins TRBV2 and TRBJ2-2, with a tentative D call TRBD2 (6 bases). The source was cultured PBMCs, collected from culture after CMV antigen stimulation. The receptor was derived from a human donor in good health (CMV status not recorded). Some clones in this sample may be carry-over from other donors' samples. CDR3 sequence: CASAPGVAGELFF. The CDR3, as DNA: TGTGCCAGCGCGCCGGGGGTCGCCGGGGAGCTGTTTTTT. Using reference TRBV2 and TRBJ2-2 for the parts outside the CDR3, the full variable domain is EPEVTQTPSHQVTQMGQEVILRCVPISNHLYFYWYRQILGQKVEFLVSFYNNEISEKSEIFDDQFSVERPDGSNFTLKIRSTKLEDSAMYFCASAPGVAGELFFGEGSRLTVL.